A selection of T cell receptor beta chains follows, all from one sample in a study of blood T cell repertoires in COVID-19. Here immunoSEQ multiplex PCR was the method, and the copy in TCRdb shows in-frame clones only, minus some. This table has about 140,000 clones, roughly 76% appearing once. The sample taken for sequencing was peripheral blood. All receptors come from a man older than 75 with acute or convalescent COVID-19. The CDR3 runs from the conserved cysteine through the conserved F or W. A D gene is named only where the DNA matches it firmly. Expanded clones get a size class; other rows say once, few or many, or leave the size out.

CDR3nt: TGTGCCAGCAGCTTGGCCGGGTTTGGGTCGTCCGGGGAGCTGTTTTTT
CDR3aa: CASSLAGFGSSGELFF
j_gene: TRBJ2-2
abundance: -
v_gene: TRBV5-4
d_gene: -

CDR3nt: TGCGCCAGCAGCAAGGGGACAGGGGGCACTGAAGCTTTCTTT
CDR3aa: CASSKGTGGTEAFF
j_gene: TRBJ1-1
abundance: -
v_gene: TRBV5-1
d_gene: TRBD1

CDR3nt: TGTGCCAGCAGCGTCGTCACGGGTGACACTGAAGCTTTCTTT
CDR3aa: CASSVVTGDTEAFF
j_gene: TRBJ1-1
abundance: -
v_gene: TRBV9
d_gene: -

CDR3nt: TGTGCCAGCAGCACAGGGGTGGGCCTTTATTCACCCCTCCACTTT
CDR3aa: CASSTGVGLYSPLHF
j_gene: TRBJ1-6
abundance: -
v_gene: TRBV7-9
d_gene: TRBD1

CDR3nt: TGTGCCAGCAGCTTTAGAGGGCAGGGGGGCGCGCTGGCCGAGCAGTACTTC
CDR3aa: CASSFRGQGGALAEQYF
j_gene: TRBJ2-7
abundance: -
v_gene: TRBV7-2
d_gene: -

CDR3nt: TGTGCCAGCACGTTCGAGGGTATGCAGACCCAGTACTTC
CDR3aa: CASTFEGMQTQYF
j_gene: TRBJ2-5
abundance: -
v_gene: TRBV6-6
d_gene: -

CDR3nt: TGTGCCAGCAGCTCCCAGAGGAGGGATACGCAGTATTTT
CDR3aa: CASSSQRRDTQYF
j_gene: TRBJ2-3
abundance: -
v_gene: TRBV7-3
d_gene: -

CDR3nt: TGTGCCACCTCTTATAGCAATCAGCCCCAGCATTTT
CDR3aa: CATSYSNQPQHF
j_gene: TRBJ1-5
abundance: -
v_gene: TRBV12-3/TRBV12-4
d_gene: -

CDR3nt: TGCGCCAGCAGCTTTGAGGCGGGGCCGGGCACAGATACGCAGTATTTT
CDR3aa: CASSFEAGPGTDTQYF
j_gene: TRBJ2-3
abundance: -
v_gene: TRBV5-1
d_gene: -

CDR3nt: TGTGTGGCAGGGGGGACCGGGGAGCTGTTTTTT
CDR3aa: CVAGGTGELFF
j_gene: TRBJ2-2
abundance: -
v_gene: TRBV30
d_gene: -

CDR3nt: TGTGCCAGCAGTGCTGACAGGGGTCAGCCCCAGCATTTT
CDR3aa: CASSADRGQPQHF
j_gene: TRBJ1-5
abundance: once
v_gene: TRBV6-4
d_gene: TRBD1

CDR3nt: TGTGCCAGCAGCCCGTCCGGGGATACGCAGTATTTT
CDR3aa: CASSPSGDTQYF
j_gene: TRBJ2-3
abundance: once
v_gene: TRBV12-3/TRBV12-4
d_gene: -

CDR3nt: TGTGCCAGCAGCCGGCCCGGGGTCCAAGAGACCCAGTACTTC
CDR3aa: CASSRPGVQETQYF
j_gene: TRBJ2-5
abundance: -
v_gene: TRBV11-2
d_gene: -

CDR3nt: TGTGCCACCAGTGATGGGCCTCGGGAAAAACTGTTTTTT
CDR3aa: CATSDGPREKLFF
j_gene: TRBJ1-4
abundance: few
v_gene: TRBV24-1
d_gene: -

CDR3nt: TGTGCCACCACAGTCGGCGGGCGAAACACCATATATTTT
CDR3aa: CATTVGGRNTIYF
j_gene: TRBJ1-3
abundance: -
v_gene: TRBV7-3
d_gene: -

CDR3nt: TGTGCCAGTAGTACCACAGGGGCGACGATAAATAGCAATCAGCCCCAGCATTTT
CDR3aa: CASSTTGATINSNQPQHF
j_gene: TRBJ1-5
abundance: few
v_gene: TRBV19
d_gene: TRBD1

CDR3nt: TGTGCCAGCAGTGAAGCCAGGGCCAATGAGCAGTTCTTC
CDR3aa: CASSEARANEQFF
j_gene: TRBJ2-1
abundance: -
v_gene: TRBV2
d_gene: -

CDR3nt: TGTGCCAGCAGCCAAGGACTAGCGGGGGGGCCAGATACGCAGTATTTT
CDR3aa: CASSQGLAGGPDTQYF
j_gene: TRBJ2-3
abundance: -
v_gene: TRBV4-2
d_gene: TRBD2